This TCR beta chain was sequenced during a study of blood T cell repertoires in COVID-19. About the research overall: Samples of COVID-19 (acute and convalescent) were obtained from the United States, Italy and Spain. PBMCs, B-cell-depleted T cells, or T cells were the source of the cDNA or gDNA that made up the material.

The authors' processing: Quantification of nucleated cells was approximated via reference gene primer amplification. Sequencing used immunoSEQ multiplex PCR; TCRdb keeps in-frame clones, though not all of them. V and J calls and clone size are given by that table; D and trimming were obtained from the DNA. The data show about 110,000 clones, with approximately 86% seen just once and about 0.9% held by the top ten. CDR3 length: 15 residues. Germline CDR1 and CDR2: MDHEN and SYDVKM. V lost 2 bases to trimming and J lost 5 bases; unmatched junction nucleotides: 3. This chain connects TRBV28 to TRBJ2-3; 11 bases map to TRBD2. Sequencing was carried out using peripheral blood. The receptor was isolated from a woman aged 50 to 60 with active or convalescent COVID-19. CDR3 sequence (DNA): TGTGCCAGCAGTTTACTAGCGGGAGGTGTAGATACGCAGTATTTT. Translating gives CASSLLAGGVDTQYF.